This is a list of T cell receptor beta chains from one sample in a study of Tregs in tolerant kidney transplant recipients. The protocol was immunoSEQ multiplex PCR, while the TCRdb copy is restricted to in-frame clones and leaves out a portion. The sample consists of about 18,000 clones, 82% of them appearing once. Sequencing input: Tregs from blood. These TCRs come from a human donor in good health. Each CDR3 is given with its conserved first and last residue. The order of the fields is clone size, V gene, D gene, J gene, CDR3 DNA, CDR3 protein. The D gene is left open where the match is weak. A row's size may be missing; if present it is once, few, many or a size class.

once	TRBV5-6	.	TRBJ1-2	TGTGCCAGCAACCAAGCCGGAACCGATGGCTACACCTTC	CASNQAGTDGYTF
.	TRBV9	TRBD1	TRBJ2-1	TGTGCCAGCAGCGTAGGGGCGCAGGGGGCGAAAAATGAGCAGTTCTTC	CASSVGAQGAKNEQFF
.	TRBV6-1	TRBD1	TRBJ1-6	TGTGCCATCAAGGACAGGCCGAATTCACCCCTCCACTTT	CAIKDRPNSPLHF
.	TRBV5-1	TRBD1	TRBJ1-2	TGCGCCAGCAGCTTGGTCCCGGGACAGGGGAATGGCTACACCTTC	CASSLVPGQGNGYTF
.	TRBV10-3	TRBD2	TRBJ2-7	TGTGCCATCAGCGGGACTAGCAGGTCCTACGAGCAGTACTTC	CAISGTSRSYEQYF
.	TRBV15	TRBD1	TRBJ2-3	TGTGCCACCAGCAGAGAGACAGGGGGCCGTGCGGGCGGAAGGCGAGATACGCAGTATTTT	CATSRETGGRAGGRRDTQYF
.	TRBV4-2	.	TRBJ2-2	TGTGCCAGCAGCCCAAACCGAGGAGTGAACACCGGGGAGCTGTTTTTT	CASSPNRGVNTGELFF
few	TRBV5-6	.	TRBJ2-7	TGTGCCAGCAGCCTCCGGACAGTTAAGCAGTACTTC	CASSLRTVKQYF
.	TRBV30	.	TRBJ1-2	TGTGCCTGGAGTGTAAGGAGAAGGGGTGCATATGGCTACACCTTC	CAWSVRRRGAYGYTF
.	TRBV29-1	.	TRBJ2-4	TGCAGCGTCGGAATCAAAAACATTCAGTACTTC	CSVGIKNIQYF
once	TRBV13	.	TRBJ1-3	TGTGCCAGCAGCTTGGGTTTCTCTGGAAACACCATATATTTT	CASSLGFSGNTIYF
.	TRBV28	.	TRBJ2-5	TGTGCCAGCACCCGTATCCTACGGGGGGAGACCCAGTACTTC	CASTRILRGETQYF
.	TRBV30	.	TRBJ2-7	TGTGCCTGGAAGGTTCGTGCGGGGACCTACGAGCAGTACTTC	CAWKVRAGTYEQYF
medium-sized	TRBV5-1	.	TRBJ1-3	TGCGCCAGCAGCTTGGGAGTCCCTTGGGACACCATATATTTT	CASSLGVPWDTIYF
.	TRBV30	TRBD2	TRBJ2-7	TGTGCCTGGAGATCGGGACTAGCGGGAGTCGAGCAGTACTTC	CAWRSGLAGVEQYF
.	TRBV11-3	TRBD2	TRBJ2-5	TGTGCCAGCAGCCCCTTAGCGGGAGGTGGTGAGACCCAGTACTTC	CASSPLAGGGETQYF
.	TRBV19	.	TRBJ2-2	TGTGCCAGTCGGACGAACACCGGGGAGCTGTTTTTT	CASRTNTGELFF
.	TRBV5-1	TRBD1	TRBJ1-2	TGCGCCAGCAGCCCGACAGGGTATGGCTACACCTTC	CASSPTGYGYTF
once	TRBV4-1	.	TRBJ2-2	TGCGCCAGCAGCCAAGCCGCTAGCGCCACCGGGGAGCTGTTTTTT	CASSQAASATGELFF
.	TRBV27	TRBD2	TRBJ2-4	TGTGCCAGCAGTTTAAGTTCGGTCACTGGACTAGCGGGAGCCCGGAACATTCAGTACTTC	CASSLSSVTGLAGARNIQYF
few	TRBV6-1	TRBD1	TRBJ1-2	TGTGCCAGCAGTGGCTGGACAGGAAAGGTCCTCTACACCTTC	CASSGWTGKVLYTF
.	TRBV15	.	TRBJ2-1	TGTGCCACCAGCAGAGATTTAGGGAATGAGCAGTTCTTC	CATSRDLGNEQFF